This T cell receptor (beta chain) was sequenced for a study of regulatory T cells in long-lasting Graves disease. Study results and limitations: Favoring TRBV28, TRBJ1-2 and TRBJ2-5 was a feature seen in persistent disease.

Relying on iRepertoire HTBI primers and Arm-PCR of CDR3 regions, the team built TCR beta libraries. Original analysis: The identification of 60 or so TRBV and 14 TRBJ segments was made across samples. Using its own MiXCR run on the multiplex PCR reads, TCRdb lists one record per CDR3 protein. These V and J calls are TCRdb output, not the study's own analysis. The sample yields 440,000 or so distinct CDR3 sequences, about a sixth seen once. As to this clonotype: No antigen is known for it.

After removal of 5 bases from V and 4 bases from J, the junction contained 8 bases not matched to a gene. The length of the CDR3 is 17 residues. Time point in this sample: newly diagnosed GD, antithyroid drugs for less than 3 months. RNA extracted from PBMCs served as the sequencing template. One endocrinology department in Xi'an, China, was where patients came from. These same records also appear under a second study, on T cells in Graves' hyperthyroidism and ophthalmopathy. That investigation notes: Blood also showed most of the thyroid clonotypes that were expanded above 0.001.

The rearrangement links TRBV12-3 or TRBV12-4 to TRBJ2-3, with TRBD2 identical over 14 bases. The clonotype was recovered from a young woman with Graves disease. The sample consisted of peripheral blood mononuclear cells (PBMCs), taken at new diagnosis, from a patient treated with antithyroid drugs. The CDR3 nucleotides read TGTGCCAGCAGTCTCGGGACTAGCGGGAGAGGGGCAGATACGCAGTATTTT. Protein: CASSLGTSGRGADTQYF.